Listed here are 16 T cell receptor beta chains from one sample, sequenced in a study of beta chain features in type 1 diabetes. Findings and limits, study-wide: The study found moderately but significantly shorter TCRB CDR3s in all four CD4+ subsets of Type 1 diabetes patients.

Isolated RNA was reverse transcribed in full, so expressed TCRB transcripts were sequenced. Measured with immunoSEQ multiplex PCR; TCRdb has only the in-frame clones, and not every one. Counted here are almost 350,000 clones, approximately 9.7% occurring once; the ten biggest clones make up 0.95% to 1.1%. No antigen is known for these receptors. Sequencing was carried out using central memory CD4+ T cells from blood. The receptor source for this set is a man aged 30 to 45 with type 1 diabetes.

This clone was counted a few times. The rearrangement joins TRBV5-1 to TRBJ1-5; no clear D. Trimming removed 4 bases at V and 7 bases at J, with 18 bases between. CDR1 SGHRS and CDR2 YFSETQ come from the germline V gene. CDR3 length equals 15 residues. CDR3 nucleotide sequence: TGCGCCAGCAGCCCTATAGGCGGTAACGAGCAGCCCCAGCATTTT. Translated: CASSPIGGNEQPQHF.

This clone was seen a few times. CDR3 sequence reads: CASSAGTGGYNEQFF. As DNA, the CDR3 is TGCGCCAGCAGCGCCGGGACAGGGGGCTACAATGAGCAGTTCTTC. V gene TRBV5-1 combines with J gene TRBJ2-1; 11 nucleotides align to TRBD1. Germline lookup yields CDR1 SGHRS and CDR2 YFSETQ. The CDR3 sequence is 15 residues long. V was clipped by 4 bases and J by 3 bases; unmatched bases: 3.

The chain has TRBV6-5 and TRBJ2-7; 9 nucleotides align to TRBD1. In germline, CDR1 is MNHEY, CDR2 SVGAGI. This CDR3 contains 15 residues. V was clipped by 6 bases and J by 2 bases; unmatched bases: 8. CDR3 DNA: TGTGCCAGCAGACCAACGGGACAGGGTGCCTACGAGCAGTACTTC. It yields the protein CASRPTGQGAYEQYF.

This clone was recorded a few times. In DNA form, the CDR3 reads TGCGCCAGCAGCCACGCCCTAACGGGGGGGAAAACTGAAGCTTTCTTT. Protein: CASSHALTGGKTEAFF. This chain uses TRBV5-1 with TRBJ1-1; TRBD1 is a possible D gene (5 bases). Trimming shortened V by 4 bases and J by 5 bases, and 21 bases separated the two germline ends. The CDR3 loop spans 16 amino acids. Looked up from germline, CDR1 is SGHRS and CDR2 is YFSETQ.

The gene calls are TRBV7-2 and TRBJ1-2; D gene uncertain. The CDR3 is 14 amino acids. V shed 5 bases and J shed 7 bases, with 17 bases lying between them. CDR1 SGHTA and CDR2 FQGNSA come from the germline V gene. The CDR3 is CASSKYGERGGYTF. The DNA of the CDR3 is TGTGCCAGCAGCAAGTATGGGGAGCGGGGTGGCTACACCTTC.

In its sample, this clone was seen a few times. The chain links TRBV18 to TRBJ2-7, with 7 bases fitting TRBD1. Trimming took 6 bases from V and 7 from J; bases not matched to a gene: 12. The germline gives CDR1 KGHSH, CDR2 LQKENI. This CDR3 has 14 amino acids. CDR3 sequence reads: CASSPGPQGSEQYF. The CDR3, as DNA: TGTGCCAGCTCTCCAGGCCCACAGGGGAGTGAGCAGTACTTC.

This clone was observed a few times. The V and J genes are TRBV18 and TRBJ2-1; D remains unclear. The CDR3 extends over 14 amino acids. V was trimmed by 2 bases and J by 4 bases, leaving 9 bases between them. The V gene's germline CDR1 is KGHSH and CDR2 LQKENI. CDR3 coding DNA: TGTGCCAGCTCACCATCCATTGATTACAATGAGCAGTTCTTC. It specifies CASSPSIDYNEQFF.

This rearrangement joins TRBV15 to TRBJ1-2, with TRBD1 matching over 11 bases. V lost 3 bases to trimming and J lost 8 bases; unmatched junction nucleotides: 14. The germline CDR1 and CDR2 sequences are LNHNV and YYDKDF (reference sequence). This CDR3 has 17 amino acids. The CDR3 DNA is TGTGCCACCAGCAGCGGACAGGGGGCATCCCCCCTGGGAGGCTACACCTTC. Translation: CATSSGQGASPLGGYTF. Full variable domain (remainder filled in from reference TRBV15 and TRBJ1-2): DAMVIQNPRYQVTQFGKPVTLSCSQTLNHNVMYWYQQKSSQAPKLLFHYYDKDFNNEADTPDNFQSRRPNTSFCFLDIRSPGLGDTAMYLCATSSGQGASPLGGYTFGSGTRLTVV.

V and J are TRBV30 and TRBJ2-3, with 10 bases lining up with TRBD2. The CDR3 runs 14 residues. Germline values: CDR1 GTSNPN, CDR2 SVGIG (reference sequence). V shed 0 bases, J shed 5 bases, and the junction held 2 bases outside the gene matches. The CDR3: CAWSVGLAEDTQYF. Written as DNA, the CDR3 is TGTGCCTGGAGTGTAGGACTAGCGGAAGATACGCAGTATTTT.

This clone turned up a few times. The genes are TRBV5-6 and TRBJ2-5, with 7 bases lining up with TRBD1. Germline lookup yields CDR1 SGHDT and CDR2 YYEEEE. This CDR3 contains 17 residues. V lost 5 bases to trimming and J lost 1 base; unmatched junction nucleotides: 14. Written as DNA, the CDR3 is TGTGCCAGCAGTAATCCCTACAGGGGCAGGGTCCAAGAGACCCAGTACTTC. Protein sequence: CASSNPYRGRVQETQYF.

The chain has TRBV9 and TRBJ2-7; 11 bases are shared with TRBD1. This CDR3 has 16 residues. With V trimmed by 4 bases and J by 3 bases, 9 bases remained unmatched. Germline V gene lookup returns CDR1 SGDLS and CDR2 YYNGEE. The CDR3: CASSRDRGNKGYEQYF. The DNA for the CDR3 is TGTGCCAGCAGCAGGGACAGGGGGAATAAAGGCTACGAGCAGTACTTC.

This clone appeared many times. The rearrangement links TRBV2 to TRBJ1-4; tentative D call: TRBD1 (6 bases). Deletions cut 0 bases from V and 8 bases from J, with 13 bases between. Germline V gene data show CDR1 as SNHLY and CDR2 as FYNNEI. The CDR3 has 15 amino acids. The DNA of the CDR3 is TGTGCCAGCAGTGAAGCGCGAACAGGGCTGGAAAAACTGTTTTTT. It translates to CASSEARTGLEKLFF. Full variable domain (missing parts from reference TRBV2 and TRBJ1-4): EPEVTQTPSHQVTQMGQEVILRCVPISNHLYFYWYRQILGQKVEFLVSFYNNEISEKSEIFDDQFSVERPDGSNFTLKIRSTKLEDSAMYFCASSEARTGLEKLFFGSGTQLSVL.

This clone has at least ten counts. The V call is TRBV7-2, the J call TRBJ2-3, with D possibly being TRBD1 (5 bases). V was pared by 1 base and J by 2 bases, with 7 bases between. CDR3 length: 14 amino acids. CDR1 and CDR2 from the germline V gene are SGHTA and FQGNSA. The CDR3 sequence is CASSLVRDTDTQYF. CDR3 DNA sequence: TGTGCCAGCAGCTTAGTCAGGGACACAGATACGCAGTATTTT.

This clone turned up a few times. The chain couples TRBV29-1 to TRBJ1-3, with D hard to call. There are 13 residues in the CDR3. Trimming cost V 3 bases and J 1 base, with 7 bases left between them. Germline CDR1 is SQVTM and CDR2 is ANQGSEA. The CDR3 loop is CSVDYGSGNTIYF. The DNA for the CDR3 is TGCAGCGTTGATTATGGTTCTGGAAACACCATATATTTT.

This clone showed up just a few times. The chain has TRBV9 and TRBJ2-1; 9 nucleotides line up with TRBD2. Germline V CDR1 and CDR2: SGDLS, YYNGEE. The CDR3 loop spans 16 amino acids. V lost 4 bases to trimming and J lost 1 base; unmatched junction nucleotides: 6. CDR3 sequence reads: CASSQLSGGSYNEQFF. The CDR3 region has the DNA TGTGCCAGCAGCCAACTTAGCGGGGGTTCCTACAATGAGCAGTTCTTC.

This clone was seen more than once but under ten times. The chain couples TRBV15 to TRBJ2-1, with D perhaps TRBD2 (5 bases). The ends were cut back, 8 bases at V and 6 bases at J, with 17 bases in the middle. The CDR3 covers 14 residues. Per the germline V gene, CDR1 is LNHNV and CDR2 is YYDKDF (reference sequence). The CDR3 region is CATRRGLGFNEQFF. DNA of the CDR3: TGTGCCACCCGTCGCGGACTGGGGTTCAATGAGCAGTTCTTC.